This T cell receptor (beta chain) originates from a study of T cells in Graves' hyperthyroidism and ophthalmopathy (dated by TCRdb to between 2018 and 2021). Some background on the complete study: Peripheral blood was collected at initial diagnosis, before any treatment. Thyroid tissue and blood T-cell repertoires from about six Graves' hyperthyroidism patients were also compared in the study. TCR V-J signatures able to tell the groups apart were searched for in a discovery cohort of 100 or so patients, of whom more than 40 had Graves' ophthalmopathy and 57 had stable Graves' hyperthyroidism. Prospective prediction of ophthalmopathy was tested in an independent validation cohort of 18 to 20 hyperthyroidism patients and 17 patients who later progressed to ophthalmopathy. According to the paper, TCR Vbeta CDR3 sequencing was carried out on over 130 peripheral blood samples, which came from more than 40 ophthalmopathy, around 74 hyperthyroidism and roughly 17 progressor patients. After blood sampling, hyperthyroidism patients were treated with methimazole at a starting dose of 30 mg daily, and ophthalmopathy patients were treated with high-dose intravenous methylprednisolone. The approximately 100 discovery patients were randomly divided into training and test sets at a 7:3 ratio.

After removal of 4 bases from V and 7 bases from J, the junction retains 8 bases not matched to a gene. Via the germline V gene (reference sequence), CDR1 is LNHDA and CDR2 SQIVND. The CDR3 holds 15 amino acids from the cysteine to the phenylalanine. Only the CDR3 DNA is retained, 45 bases long and in frame from the first base. Ophthalmopathy patients had moderately to severely active disease, Clinical Activity Score of at least 3, NOSPECS grade of at least 4, and duration under 3 months. Patients with uncontrolled infections, other autoimmune diseases, pregnancy or lactation were excluded. Diagnoses were established on the basis of clinical symptoms, serum thyroxine and TRAb, thyroid ultrasound, and orbital computed tomography. PBMCs were isolated from around 10 ml of fresh peripheral blood by Ficoll-Paque density gradient centrifugation. Total RNA was extracted using Trizol reagent, and RNA quality was assessed on an Agilent 2100 Bioanalyzer.

What the authors observed across the whole study: Most expanded thyroid clonotypes (frequency above 0.001) were also found in blood, which suggests that blood repertoires may mirror thyroid immune responses. No statistical method was used to fix the sample size in advance, and group allocation was not hidden from the investigators. In validation, progression to ophthalmopathy was predicted by the model with 70.59% sensitivity and 72% to 85% specificity, a median of 6.5 months before onset. A 13 V-J signature model separated ophthalmopathy from stable hyperthyroidism, with roughly 88% sensitivity and roughly 81% specificity in cross-validation and 80%/75% in testing.

Amplification of TCR beta CDR3 regions was carried out from RNA transcripts. A first-round RT-PCR of the TCR CDR3 used the HTBI primer set with the Qiagen OneStep RT-PCR kit. Libraries were constructed in a second round of multiplex PCR, after which size selection and purification were carried out. Paired-end sequencing of the libraries was performed with 100 bp reads on an Illumina HiSeq2000. The study's own analysis went as follows. Raw data were processed with SOAPnuke, discarding reads with adapters, uncalled bases, mean Phred below 15, or no exact constant-primer or identifier match. High-quality paired reads were merged using COPE v1.2.5, and each unique nucleotide sequence was defined as a clonotype. Clonotypes were aligned to IMGT TRBV, TRBD and TRBJ reference segments using MiTCR v1.1. The analysis was restricted to V-J combinations with a frequency above 0.0001, which together covered 99% to 99.2% of the repertoires. The TCS score was defined as F50 (clonal expansion) divided by E x V (chaos), with BLOSUM62-based TCRdist calculated between CDR3 peptides within each V-J. Welch's t-statistics and random forest reduced 500 to 550 V-J features to about 12, which were used in a naive Bayes classifier (R e1071). TCRdb reran the public reads through fastp at Q25 and MiXCR, keeping productive beta chains. Here each entry gathers all rows of one CDR3 protein and keeps the most common genes and DNA. The V and J calls and clone size come from TCRdb's table, not from the authors' own analysis. For this sample the table gives about 290,000 distinct CDR3 sequences, of which roughly 19% were detected only once. The ten largest clones add up to roughly 40% of the sample.

Of note for this clonotype: Its antigen remains unidentified. Per-base quality was not reported, and no clone a single base away is much larger than it.

Sequenced sample: blood. The chain is encoded by TRBV19 joined to TRBJ2-1; TRBD1 agrees with 9 junctional bases. The TCR was taken from a man aged 45-65 years with Graves' ophthalmopathy. The bases are TGTGCCAGTAGTAAGGAAGGACAGGGGTTTAATGAGCAGTTCTTC. Translated, it gives CASSKEGQGFNEQFF.